The rows below give T cell receptor beta chains drawn from one sample of a study of T cell responses to AZD1222 COVID-19 vaccine. Data came from immunoSEQ multiplex PCR; TCRdb stores just in-frame clones and leaves some out. The repertoire has about 120,000 clones, 86% of them found once; the top ten carry around 2.9%. The sequences come from peripheral blood, collected 28 days after the second AZD1222 dose. The receptors were gathered from an adult who received the AZD1222 COVID-19 vaccine. Both conserved end residues are part of each CDR3. Each record gives: J gene, D gene, clone size, V gene, CDR3 DNA, CDR3 protein. D genes are given only for firm matches. Expanded clones are given a class, and other clones once, few, many or no size at all.

>TRBJ2-1|NA|once|TRBV12-3/TRBV12-4
TGTGCCAGCAGTAACTCTGCTCGGAATGAGCAGTTCTTC
CASSNSARNEQFF
>TRBJ2-7|TRBD1|once|TRBV11-2
TGTGCCAGCAGCTTAGCCCCCCAGGGGGCATTGGACGAGCAGTACTTC
CASSLAPQGALDEQYF
>TRBJ1-6|NA|NA|TRBV30
TGTGCCTGGACTCGGAGCTCCTATAATTCACCCCTCCACTTT
CAWTRSSYNSPLHF
>TRBJ1-1|NA|once|TRBV19
TGTGCCAGTAGTATAGGGAGGGAAGTGAACACTGAAGCTTTCTTT
CASSIGREVNTEAFF
>TRBJ2-5|NA|once|TRBV4-3
TGCGCCAGCAGCCAAGAATGGGCAGGGTTTGAGACCCAGTACTTC
CASSQEWAGFETQYF
>TRBJ2-3|TRBD1|NA|TRBV7-6
TGTGCCAGCAGCCCCTGGACAGGGGTTGCAGATACGCAGTATTTT
CASSPWTGVADTQYF
>TRBJ1-3|NA|NA|TRBV2
TGTGCCAGCAGTGAAGCGATCGGGTGGCAGAACTCTGGAAACACCATATATTTT
CASSEAIGWQNSGNTIYF
>TRBJ2-2|NA|once|TRBV7-2
TGTGCCAGCAGCGACCCGGGGCGGGGGAACACCGGGGAGCTGTTTTTT
CASSDPGRGNTGELFF
>TRBJ2-1|TRBD2|NA|TRBV2
TGTGCCAGCAGGGCGGCTAGCGGTTCAAATGAGCAGTTCTTC
CASRAASGSNEQFF
>TRBJ1-1|TRBD1|NA|TRBV25-1
TGTGCCAGCCGAGGGACAGCCACTGAAGCTTTCTTT
CASRGTATEAFF
>TRBJ2-7|NA|NA|TRBV5-1
TGCGCCAGCAGCTTGACGAGAGAGGGCGAGCAGTACTTC
CASSLTREGEQYF
>TRBJ2-5|NA|NA|TRBV5-5
TGTGCCAGCAGCTTTTGGGGGGCATCTAAGATTGAGACCCAGTACTTC
CASSFWGASKIETQYF
>TRBJ1-2|NA|NA|TRBV19
TGTGCCAGTAGTATGATGAGTTGGGGCTACACCTTC
CASSMMSWGYTF
>TRBJ2-7|TRBD2|few|TRBV14
TGTGCCAGCAGCCAACTAGCGGGCTCCTACGAGCAGTACTTC
CASSQLAGSYEQYF
>TRBJ1-1|TRBD1|NA|TRBV28
TGTGCCAGCAGAACCAGGGACAGGCCGAACACTGAAGCTTTCTTT
CASRTRDRPNTEAFF
>TRBJ2-7|TRBD1|few|TRBV5-4
TGTGCCAGCAGCACTAGCTATGGGACAGGGAGAAGAAGTGGGGACTACGAGCAGTACTTC
CASSTSYGTGRRSGDYEQYF
>TRBJ2-5|NA|NA|TRBV9
TGTGCCAGCAGCGTAGCTAGCTCAGAGACCCAGTACTTC
CASSVASSETQYF
>TRBJ1-1|NA|few|TRBV7-2
TGTGCCAGCAGCTTAGCGCAGACGAGCACTGAAGCTTTCTTT
CASSLAQTSTEAFF
>TRBJ1-4|NA|NA|TRBV5-1
TGCGCCAGCAGCCCCAGCGGGGGGGATGAAAAACTGTTTTTT
CASSPSGGDEKLFF
>TRBJ1-1|NA|NA|TRBV6-5
TGTGCCAGCACCAAGGGGGGCCCCCGGGGGCGCGCTTTCTTT
CASTKGGPRGRAFF
>TRBJ2-1|NA|NA|TRBV7-7
TGTGCTAGCAGCTTCGACAGCTACAATGAGCAGTTCTTC
CASSFDSYNEQFF
>TRBJ1-6|NA|once|TRBV28
TGTGCCAGCACTTCGACAGCCCCTTATAATTCACCCCTCCACTTT
CASTSTAPYNSPLHF
>TRBJ1-2|TRBD1|NA|TRBV6-5
TGTGCCAGCAGCCGACAGGGGCAGAACTATGGCTACACCTTC
CASSRQGQNYGYTF
>TRBJ1-1|NA|NA|TRBV19
TGTGCCAGTAGTATAGCCGGGAGCGCTGAAGCTTTCTTT
CASSIAGSAEAFF
>TRBJ2-7|NA|NA|TRBV5-1
TGCGCCAGCAGCTTGGACAGCCTCGAGCAGTACTTC
CASSLDSLEQYF
>TRBJ1-2|NA|NA|TRBV20-1
TGCAGTGCAGGACGGTACAATGGCTACACCTTC
CSAGRYNGYTF
>TRBJ2-1|TRBD1|few|TRBV24-1
TGTGCCACCAGTGATTTGTATACAGGGGGTGGCAATGAGCAGTTCTTC
CATSDLYTGGGNEQFF
>TRBJ1-4|NA|NA|TRBV3-1/TRBV3-2
TGTGCCAGCAGCCGTCCGGGAACAAATGAAAAACTGTTTTTT
CASSRPGTNEKLFF